This entry describes one TCR beta chain. Its antigen is still unknown. The sample originates from a study of CXCR3-negative and CXCR3-positive naive CD8 T cells. Study-wide points: Surface CD5 matched across naive subsets, and TRB CDR3 properties served to infer TCR strength. With CXCR3 expression partially decreased after cryopreservation, most assays relied on fresh PBMCs.

CDR1 is SEHNR and CDR2 is FQNEAQ in the germline V gene (reference sequence). The CDR3 contains 15 residues. All TRB cDNA libraries came from 5' RACE performed with UMI labels. Each CDR3 protein gets one entry in TCRdb, which reprocessed the 5' RACE reads and gives no DNA. The sample holds more than 65,000 distinct CDR3 sequences. This rearrangement joins TRBV7-9 to TRBJ1-1; TCRdb names TRBD1, which stays unverified in the absence of DNA. The sequence was collected from a human donor in good health. Some clones in this sample may be carry-over from other donors' samples. The sequencing sample was made of naive CXCR3- CD8+ T cells from blood. This sample's subset: CD45RO-CCR7+CD27+CD95- naive CD8+ T cells lacking CXCR3 (TNR3-). This chain's CDR3 is CASSSTGPVNTEAFF.